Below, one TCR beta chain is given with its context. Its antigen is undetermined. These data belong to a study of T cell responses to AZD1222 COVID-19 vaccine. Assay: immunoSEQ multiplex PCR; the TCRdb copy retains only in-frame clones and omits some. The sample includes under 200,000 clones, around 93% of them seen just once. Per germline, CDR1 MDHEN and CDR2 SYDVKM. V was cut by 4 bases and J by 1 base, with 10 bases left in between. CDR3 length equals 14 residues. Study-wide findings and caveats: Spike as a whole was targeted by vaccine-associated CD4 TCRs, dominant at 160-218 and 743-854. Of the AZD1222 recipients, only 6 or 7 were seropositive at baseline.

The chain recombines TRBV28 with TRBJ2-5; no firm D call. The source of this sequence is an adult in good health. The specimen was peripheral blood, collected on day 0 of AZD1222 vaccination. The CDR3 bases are TGTGCCAGCAGTTACGAAGGGTCCCAAGAGACCCAGTACTTC. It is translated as CASSYEGSQETQYF.